The 28 T cell receptor beta chains listed next were all sequenced from one sample in a study of PD-1 blockade in classical Hodgkin lymphoma. TCRdb's table, derived via immunoSEQ multiplex PCR, lists solely in-frame clones and lacks some. The profile shows 64,000 or so clones, about 90% of them singletons. Regarding time point: cycle 4 day 1 (C4D1), after 5 to 7 weeks of nivolumab. Each and every patient relapsed after autologous stem cell transplantation, and patients got differing brentuximab vedotin exposure. The source material was peripheral blood mononuclear cells (PBMCs), sampled before the fourth cycle of nivolumab. The receptors were sampled from a human donor with classical Hodgkin lymphoma.

V is TRBV6-1 and J is TRBJ2-7; maybe TRBD1 (6 bases). The V gene lost 6 bases and the J gene lost 6 bases, with 12 bases spanning the gap. Germline CDR1 MNHNS, CDR2 SASEGT. There are 12 residues in the CDR3. In DNA, the CDR3 is TGTGCCAGCAGCGCACAGGGACCCGAGCAGTACTTC. Translated, it gives CASSAQGPEQYF.

The chain uses TRBV5-8 and TRBJ1-2, with D perhaps matching TRBD1 (5 bases). In germline, CDR1 is SGHTS, CDR2 YDEGEE. The CDR3 consists of 10 residues. With 5 bases removed from V and 8 bases from J, the gap between germline ends came to 7 bases. CDR3 DNA sequence: TGTGCCAGCAGGGGGGAAGGCTACACCTTC. Its protein is CASRGEGYTF.

The chain carries TRBV15 and TRBJ2-3, with 13 bases fitting TRBD2. The junction had 7 bases not matched to a gene; V was cut back by 1 base and J by 6 bases. Germline V lookup: CDR1 LNHNV, CDR2 YYDKDF (reference sequence). The CDR3 is made up of 17 amino acids. This CDR3 reads CATSRGLAGGLGDTQYF. For the CDR3, the DNA is TGTGCCACCAGCAGAGGACTAGCGGGGGGTCTAGGGGATACGCAGTATTTT.

V usage is TRBV9 and J usage is TRBJ1-1, with TRBD1 matching over 10 bases. This CDR3 spans 14 amino acids. V trimming: 7 bases; J trimming: 3 bases; junction bases outside the gene matches: 6. Germline CDR1 reads SGDLS; CDR2 reads YYNGEE. CDR3 residues: CASGSGTGDTEAFF. As DNA, the CDR3 is TGTGCCAGCGGTTCCGGGACAGGGGACACTGAAGCTTTCTTT.

The chain uses TRBV13 and TRBJ1-2; D might be TRBD1 (6 bases). The CDR3 length is 15 residues. With 6 bases removed from V and 6 bases from J, the gap between germline ends came to 20 bases. From germline, CDR1 is PRHDT and CDR2 FYEKMQ (reference sequence). The CDR3 bases are TGTGCCAGCAGGAAAATGACCACAGGGTTCCATGGCTACACCTTC. This translates into CASRKMTTGFHGYTF.

The chain recombines TRBV9 with TRBJ2-7; D call uncertain. CDR1 and CDR2 (germline): SGDLS, YYNGEE. This CDR3 spans 14 amino acids. V shed 2 bases and J shed 3 bases, with 12 bases lying between them. The CDR3 bases are TGTGCCAGCAGCGTGAGACCTAGTGGCTACGAGCAGTACTTC. Its protein is CASSVRPSGYEQYF.

This clone appeared a few times. This chain connects TRBV5-8 to TRBJ2-3; 7 nucleotides agree with TRBD2. V shed 1 base, J shed 1 base, and the junction held 3 bases outside the gene matches. CDR1 and CDR2 (germline): SGHTS, YDEGEE. The CDR3 has 15 amino acids. The CDR3 region is CASSLRGVGTDTQYF. The CDR3 nucleotides are TGTGCCAGCAGCTTGCGGGGGGTTGGCACAGATACGCAGTATTTT.

This clone showed up just once. The chain recombines TRBV2 with TRBJ2-1; D unclear. In germline, CDR1 is SNHLY, CDR2 FYNNEI. Trimming left V 4 bases short and J 8 bases short, with 3 bases between. The CDR3 length is 10 residues. The DNA of the CDR3 is TGTGCCAGCAGTGCAGATGAGCAGTTCTTC. Translation gives CASSADEQFF. Based on the CDR3 plus reference TRBV2 and TRBJ2-1, the full variable domain is EPEVTQTPSHQVTQMGQEVILRCVPISNHLYFYWYRQILGQKVEFLVSFYNNEISEKSEIFDDQFSVERPDGSNFTLKIRSTKLEDSAMYFCASSADEQFFGPGTRLTVL.

The CDR3 protein is CASTERGASYGYTF. The CDR3 nucleotides read TGTGCCAGCACCGAACGGGGGGCCAGCTATGGCTACACCTTC. The chain employs TRBV6-1 and TRBJ1-2; a weak D match, TRBD1 (6 bases). V was clipped by 7 bases and J by 4 bases, with 16 bases between them. Germline V gene data show CDR1 as MNHNS and CDR2 as SASEGT. The CDR3 spans 14 residues.

The J gene is TRBJ2-3, the V gene TRBV28, with D perhaps given as TRBD1 or TRBD2 (5 bases each). Trimming stripped 10 bases from V and 1 base from J, with 15 bases between. Germline V lookup: CDR1 MDHEN, CDR2 SYDVKM. This CDR3 contains 14 residues. The CDR3 loop reads CATNRDGGTDTQYF. CDR3 nucleotide sequence: TGTGCCACTAACCGGGACGGAGGCACAGATACGCAGTATTTT.

This clone was counted a single time. The chain employs TRBV9 and TRBJ2-7; D could derive from TRBD1 or TRBD2 (5 bases each). Per the germline V gene, CDR1 is SGDLS and CDR2 is YYNGEE. The CDR3 contains 16 residues. V lost 3 bases and J lost 4, with 20 bases in between. Here the CDR3 reads CASSATRDQNLYEQYF. CDR3 bases: TGTGCCAGCAGCGCTACCAGGGACCAGAATCTATACGAGCAGTACTTC.

The CDR3 reads CASSSSGGNTGELFF. For the CDR3, the DNA is TGTGCCAGCAGCTCTTCCGGGGGGAACACCGGGGAGCTGTTTTTT. V usage is TRBV11-3 and J usage is TRBJ2-2; D might be TRBD2 (6 bases). Trimming removed 4 bases from V and 1 base from J, with 10 bases in between. The length of the CDR3 is 15 residues. From germline, CDR1 is SGHNT and CDR2 YENEEA.

The gene calls are TRBV27 and TRBJ2-1; 7 bases map to TRBD2. This CDR3 contains 12 residues. Germline V lookup: CDR1 MNHEY, CDR2 SMNVEV (reference sequence). The junction had 4 bases not matched to a gene; V was cut back by 6 bases and J by 8 bases. The CDR3 nucleotides are TGTGCCAGCAGGCGGGGGATCGATGAGCAGTTCTTC. Amino acids: CASRRGIDEQFF.

In DNA, the CDR3 is TGTGCCAGCAGCTTAGATCAGGGGCGGACTGAAGCTTTCTTT. Protein sequence: CASSLDQGRTEAFF. The V gene is TRBV11-2, the J gene TRBJ1-1; possible D gene TRBD1, 6 bases. V lost 0 bases and J lost 5, with 10 bases in between. This CDR3 comprises 14 residues. Germline loops: CDR1 SGHAT, CDR2 FQNNGV.

This clone was counted only a few times. J is TRBJ1-6 and V is TRBV30; D is uncertain. Trimming left V 0 bases short and J 9 bases short, with 15 bases between. This CDR3 has 15 residues. Looked up from germline, CDR1 is GTSNPN and CDR2 is SVGIG (reference sequence). CDR3 DNA: TGTGCCTGGAGTGTAGGGTGGTTCTCTCCTTCACCCCTCCACTTT. Its protein product is CAWSVGWFSPSPLHF.

This clone was seen only once. The rearrangement links TRBV7-9 to TRBJ1-1; D is unresolved. The V end lost 0 bases, the J end lost 2 bases, and 7 bases lay between the germline ends. CDR1 and CDR2 from the germline V gene are SEHNR and FQNEAQ (reference sequence). CDR3 length: 14 residues. Here the CDR3 reads CASSLARVNTEAFF. In DNA, the CDR3 is TGTGCCAGCAGCTTAGCAAGGGTAAACACTGAAGCTTTCTTT.

The chain recombines TRBV2 with TRBJ1-2, with D uncertain. Germline V lookup: CDR1 SNHLY, CDR2 FYNNEI. This CDR3 is built from 15 residues. V gave up 8 bases and J gave up 3 bases, with 19 bases separating them. The CDR3 is CASPTEGAPYYGYTF. As DNA, the CDR3 is TGTGCCAGCCCAACCGAGGGTGCCCCTTACTATGGCTACACCTTC.

The chain is built from TRBV6-5 and TRBJ1-6, with D possibly being TRBD1 (6 bases). The germline V gene encodes CDR1 MNHEY and CDR2 SVGAGI. Between the trimmed V and J ends, which lost 0 bases and 7 bases, there was a span of 10 bases. The CDR3 is made up of 15 amino acids. In nucleotides, the CDR3 is TGTGCCAGCAGTTACTCGGCGGACAGCAATTCACCCCTCCACTTT. The encoded protein is CASSYSADSNSPLHF.

V is TRBV4-1 and J is TRBJ2-5; D perhaps matches TRBD2 (7 bases). CDR1 is MGHRA and CDR2 is YSYEKL in the germline V gene. The V gene lost 2 bases and the J gene lost 5 bases, with 12 bases spanning the gap. The CDR3 has 14 amino acids. The CDR3 loop reads CASSQWGGGETQYF. In nucleotides, the CDR3 is TGCGCCAGCAGCCAATGGGGGGGCGGCGAGACCCAGTACTTC.

The gene calls are TRBV29-1 and TRBJ2-2, with TRBD1 as a possible D gene (7 bases). V was clipped by 3 bases and J by 5 bases, with 13 bases between them. This CDR3 comprises 14 residues. Germline assignment: CDR1 SQVTM and CDR2 ANQGSEA. CDR3 amino acids: CSVEAGGGTGELFF. CDR3 nucleotides: TGCAGCGTTGAGGCAGGGGGAGGTACCGGGGAGCTGTTTTTT.

The rearrangement uses TRBV5-6 and TRBJ2-3; possibly TRBD1 for D (5 bases). V was shortened by 1 base and J by 5 bases, with 11 bases between the two germline ends. Per germline, CDR1 SGHDT and CDR2 YYEEEE. This CDR3 region has 14 residues. The CDR3 coding sequence is TGTGCCAGCAGCTTGTCCCAGGGAAGAGATACGCAGTATTTT. It translates to CASSLSQGRDTQYF.

The chain recombines TRBV7-2 with TRBJ2-5; 10 bases align to TRBD2. The ends lost 5 bases at V and 3 bases at J; junction bases unmatched: 9. The CDR3 loop spans 16 amino acids. The germline V gene has CDR1 SGHTA and CDR2 FQGNSA. The CDR3 loop reads CASSPQRGGWKETQYF. The CDR3 DNA follows: TGTGCCAGCAGCCCACAGCGGGGGGGCTGGAAAGAGACCCAGTACTTC.

The chain has TRBV6-1 and TRBJ2-7; D perhaps matches TRBD2 (5 bases). There are 13 residues in the CDR3. The V and J ends lost 7 bases and 3 bases respectively, with 13 bases between them. CDR1 is MNHNS, CDR2 SASEGT, per germline. CDR3 sequence reads: CASIGFGDYEQYF. The CDR3 coding sequence is TGTGCCAGCATCGGGTTCGGGGACTACGAGCAGTACTTC.

The genes are TRBV2 and TRBJ2-7, with unresolved D. This CDR3 has 14 amino acids. Germline CDR1 reads SNHLY; CDR2 reads FYNNEI. The V gene lost 11 bases and the J gene lost 2 bases, with 19 bases spanning the gap. CDR3 protein: CARSRSSGAYEQYF. The CDR3 bases are TGTGCCCGCTCTAGGTCGTCAGGAGCCTACGAGCAGTACTTC.

Comment on this clone: This may be a read error: a much more frequent sequence differs by one nucleotide. CDR3 region: CASSSDSGEADTQYF. Written as DNA, the CDR3 is TGTGCCAGCAGCTCCGACAGCGGGGAGGCAGATACGCAGTATTTT. The chain employs TRBV7-2 and TRBJ2-3, with TRBD2 matching 7 bases. J lost 4 bases, V lost 4 bases, and 8 bases had no gene match. The CDR3 spans 15 residues. Germline loops: CDR1 SGHTA, CDR2 FQGNSA.

On this clone: A junction end diverges from the germline sequence, so it may reflect a read error. J is TRBJ2-5 and V is TRBV6-6; D is unclear. The CDR3 contains 14 residues. The V gene's germline CDR1 is MNHNY and CDR2 SVGAGI (reference sequence). DNA for the CDR3: TGTGTCAGCTCTCTGGGTACGGCGGCGGAGACCCAGTACTTC. Protein: CVSSLGTAAETQYF.

The rearrangement links TRBV10-2 to TRBJ1-2; tentative D call: TRBD1 (5 bases). Per germline, CDR1 WSHSY and CDR2 SAAADI. Trimming shortened V by 0 bases and J by 4 bases, and 15 bases separated the two germline ends. This CDR3 has 16 residues. CDR3 sequence (DNA): TGCGCCAGCAGTGAGTCGACGGGACGGAGACTCTATGGCTACACCTTC. Protein: CASSESTGRRLYGYTF.

The chain links TRBV19 to TRBJ1-2; D gene unclear. Trimming took 4 bases from V and 5 from J, leaving 14 bases between them. This CDR3 has 14 residues. The germline V gene encodes CDR1 LNHDA and CDR2 SQIVND (reference sequence). The CDR3 DNA reads TGTGCCAGTAGTACCAAACCTACGTTTTATGGCTACACCTTC. Residues: CASSTKPTFYGYTF.